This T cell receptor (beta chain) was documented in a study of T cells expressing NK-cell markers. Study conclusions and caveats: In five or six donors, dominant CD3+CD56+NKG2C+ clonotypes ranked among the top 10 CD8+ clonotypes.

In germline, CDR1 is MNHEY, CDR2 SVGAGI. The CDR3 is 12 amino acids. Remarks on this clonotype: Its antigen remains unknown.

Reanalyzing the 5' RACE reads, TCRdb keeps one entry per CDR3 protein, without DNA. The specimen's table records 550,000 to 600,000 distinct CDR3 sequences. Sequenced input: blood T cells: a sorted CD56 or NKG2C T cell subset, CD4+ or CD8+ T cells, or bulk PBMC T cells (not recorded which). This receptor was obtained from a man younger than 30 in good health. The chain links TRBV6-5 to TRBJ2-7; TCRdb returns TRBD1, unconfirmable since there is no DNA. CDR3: CASQGTGGEQYF.